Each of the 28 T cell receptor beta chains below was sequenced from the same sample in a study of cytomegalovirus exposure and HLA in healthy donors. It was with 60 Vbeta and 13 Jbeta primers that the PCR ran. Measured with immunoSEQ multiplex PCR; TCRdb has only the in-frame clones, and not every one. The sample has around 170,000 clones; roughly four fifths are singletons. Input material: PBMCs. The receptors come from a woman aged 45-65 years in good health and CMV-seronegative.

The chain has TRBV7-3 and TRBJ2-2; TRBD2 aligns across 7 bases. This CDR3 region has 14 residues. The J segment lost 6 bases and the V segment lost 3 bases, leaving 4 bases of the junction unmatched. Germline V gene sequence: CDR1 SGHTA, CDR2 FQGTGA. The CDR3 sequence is CASSFGGTAGELFF. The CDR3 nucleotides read TGTGCCAGCAGCTTCGGGGGGACGGCCGGGGAGCTGTTTTTT.

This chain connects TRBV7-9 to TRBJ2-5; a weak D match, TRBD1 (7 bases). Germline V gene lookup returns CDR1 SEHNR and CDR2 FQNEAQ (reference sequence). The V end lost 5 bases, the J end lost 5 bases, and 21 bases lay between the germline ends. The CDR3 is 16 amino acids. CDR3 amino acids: CASSPSVAGGWETQYF. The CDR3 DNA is TGTGCCAGCAGCCCTAGCGTGGCAGGGGGTTGGGAGACCCAGTACTTC.

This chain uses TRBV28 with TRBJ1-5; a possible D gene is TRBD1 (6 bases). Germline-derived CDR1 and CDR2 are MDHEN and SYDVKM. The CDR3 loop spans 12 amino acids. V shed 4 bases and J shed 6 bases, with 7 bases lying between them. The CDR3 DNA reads TGTGCCAGCAGTTCCAGGGGTCAGCCCCAGCATTTT. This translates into CASSSRGQPQHF.

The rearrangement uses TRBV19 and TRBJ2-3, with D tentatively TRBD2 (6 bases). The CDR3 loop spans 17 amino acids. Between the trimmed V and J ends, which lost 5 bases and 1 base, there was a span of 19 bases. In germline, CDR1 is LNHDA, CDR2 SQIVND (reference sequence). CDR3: CASSGVRGLGGTDTQYF. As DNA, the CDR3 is TGTGCCAGTAGTGGGGTCCGGGGACTTGGCGGCACAGATACGCAGTATTTT. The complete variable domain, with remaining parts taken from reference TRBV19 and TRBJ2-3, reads DGGITQSPKYLFRKEGQNVTLSCEQNLNHDAMYWYRQDPGQGLRLIYYSQIVNDFQKGDIAEGYSVSREKKESFPLTVTSAQKNPTAFYLCASSGVRGLGGTDTQYFGPGTRLTVL.

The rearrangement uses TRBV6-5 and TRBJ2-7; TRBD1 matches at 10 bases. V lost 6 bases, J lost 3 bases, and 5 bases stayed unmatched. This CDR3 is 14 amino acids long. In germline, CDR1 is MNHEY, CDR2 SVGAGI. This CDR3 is CASRPGQGGYEQYF. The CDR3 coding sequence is TGTGCCAGCAGACCCGGACAGGGGGGCTACGAGCAGTACTTC.

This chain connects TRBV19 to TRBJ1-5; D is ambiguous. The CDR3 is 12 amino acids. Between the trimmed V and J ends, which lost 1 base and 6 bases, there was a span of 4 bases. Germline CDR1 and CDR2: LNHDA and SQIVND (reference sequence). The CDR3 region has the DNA TGTGCCAGTAGTATAGGGGCTCAGCCCCAGCATTTT. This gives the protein CASSIGAQPQHF.

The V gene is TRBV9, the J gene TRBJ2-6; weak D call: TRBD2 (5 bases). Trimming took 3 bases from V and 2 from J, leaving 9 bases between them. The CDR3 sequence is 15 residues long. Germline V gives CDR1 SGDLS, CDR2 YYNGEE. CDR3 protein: CASSARGTGANVLTF. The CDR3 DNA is TGTGCCAGCAGCGCCCGGGGAACTGGGGCCAACGTCCTGACTTTC. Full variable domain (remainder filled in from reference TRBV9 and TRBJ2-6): DSGVTQTPKHLITATGQRVTLRCSPRSGDLSVYWYQQSLDQGLQFLIQYYNGEERAKGNILERFSAQQFPDLHSELNLSSLELGDSALYFCASSARGTGANVLTFGAGSRLTVL.

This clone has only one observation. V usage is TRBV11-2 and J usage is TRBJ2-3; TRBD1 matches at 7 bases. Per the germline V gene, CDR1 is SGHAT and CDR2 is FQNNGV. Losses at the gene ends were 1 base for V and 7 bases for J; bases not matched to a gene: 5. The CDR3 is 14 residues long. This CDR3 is CASSLGRTGHTQYF. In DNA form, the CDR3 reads TGTGCCAGCAGCTTAGGCCGGACAGGACATACGCAGTATTTT.

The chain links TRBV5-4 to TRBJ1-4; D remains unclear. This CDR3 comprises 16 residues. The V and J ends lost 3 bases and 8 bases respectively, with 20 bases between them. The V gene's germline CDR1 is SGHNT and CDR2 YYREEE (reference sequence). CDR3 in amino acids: CASSSPVRTGKEKLFF. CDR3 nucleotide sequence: TGTGCCAGCAGCTCGCCCGTCCGGACTGGCAAGGAAAAACTGTTTTTT.

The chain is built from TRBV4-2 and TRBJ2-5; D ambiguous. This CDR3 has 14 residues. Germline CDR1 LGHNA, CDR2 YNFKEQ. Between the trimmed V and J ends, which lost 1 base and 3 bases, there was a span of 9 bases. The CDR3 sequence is CASSQGMAEETQYF. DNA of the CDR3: TGTGCCAGCAGCCAAGGAATGGCCGAAGAGACCCAGTACTTC.

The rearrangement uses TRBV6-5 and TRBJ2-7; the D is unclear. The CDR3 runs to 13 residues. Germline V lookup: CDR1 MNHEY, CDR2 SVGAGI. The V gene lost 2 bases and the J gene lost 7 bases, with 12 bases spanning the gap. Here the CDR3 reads CASSYGQVREQYF. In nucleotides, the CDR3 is TGTGCCAGCAGTTACGGCCAGGTGAGAGAGCAGTACTTC.

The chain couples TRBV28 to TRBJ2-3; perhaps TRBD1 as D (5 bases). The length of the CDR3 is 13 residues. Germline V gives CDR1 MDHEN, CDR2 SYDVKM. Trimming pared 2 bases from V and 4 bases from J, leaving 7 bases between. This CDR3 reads CASSLGAADTQYF. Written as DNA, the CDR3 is TGTGCCAGCAGTTTAGGGGCCGCAGATACGCAGTATTTT.

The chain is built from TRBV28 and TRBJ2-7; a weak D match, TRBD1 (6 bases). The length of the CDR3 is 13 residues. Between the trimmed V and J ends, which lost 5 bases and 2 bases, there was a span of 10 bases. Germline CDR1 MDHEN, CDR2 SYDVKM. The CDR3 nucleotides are TGTGCCAGCAGTGAAGGGGGAGCCTACGAGCAGTACTTC. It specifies CASSEGGAYEQYF.

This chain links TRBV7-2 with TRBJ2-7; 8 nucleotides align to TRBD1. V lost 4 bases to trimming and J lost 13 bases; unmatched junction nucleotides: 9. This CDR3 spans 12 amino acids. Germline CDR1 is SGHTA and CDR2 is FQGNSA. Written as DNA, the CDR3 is TGTGCCAGCAGCTCTACCCCGGGACAGGCCTACTTC. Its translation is CASSSTPGQAYF.

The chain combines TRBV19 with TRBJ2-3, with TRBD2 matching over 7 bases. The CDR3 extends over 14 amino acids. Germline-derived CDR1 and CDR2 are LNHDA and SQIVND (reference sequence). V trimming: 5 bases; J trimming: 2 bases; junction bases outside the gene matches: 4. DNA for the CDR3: TGTGCCAGTAGTTCCGGGGGGATCACAGATACGCAGTATTTT. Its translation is CASSSGGITDTQYF.

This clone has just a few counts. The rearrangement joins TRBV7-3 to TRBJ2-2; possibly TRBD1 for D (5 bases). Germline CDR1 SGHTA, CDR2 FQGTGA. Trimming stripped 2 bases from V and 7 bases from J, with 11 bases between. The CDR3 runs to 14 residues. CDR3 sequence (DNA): TGTGCCAGCAGCTTAGGGGCTTCCAACGGGGAGCTGTTTTTT. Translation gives CASSLGASNGELFF.

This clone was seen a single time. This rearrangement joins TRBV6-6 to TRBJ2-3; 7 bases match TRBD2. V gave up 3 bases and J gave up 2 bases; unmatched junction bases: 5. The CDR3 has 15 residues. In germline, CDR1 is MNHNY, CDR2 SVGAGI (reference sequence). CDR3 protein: CASSYSSGVTDTQYF. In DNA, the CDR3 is TGTGCCAGCAGTTATTCCAGCGGGGTCACAGATACGCAGTATTTT.

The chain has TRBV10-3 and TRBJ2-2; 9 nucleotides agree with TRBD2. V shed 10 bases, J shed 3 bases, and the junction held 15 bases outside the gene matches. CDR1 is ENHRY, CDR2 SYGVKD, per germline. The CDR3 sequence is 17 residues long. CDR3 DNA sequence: TGTGCCACCAGAGGTAGCGGGAGCGGGCTGGACACCGGGGAGCTGTTTTTT. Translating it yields CATRGSGSGLDTGELFF.

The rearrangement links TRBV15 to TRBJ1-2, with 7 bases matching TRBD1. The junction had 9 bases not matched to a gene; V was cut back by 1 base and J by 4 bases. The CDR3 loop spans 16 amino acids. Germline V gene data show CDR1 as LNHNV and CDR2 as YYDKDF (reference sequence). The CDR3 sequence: CATSRGQGVGLYGYTF. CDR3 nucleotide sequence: TGTGCCACCAGCAGAGGACAGGGAGTGGGTCTCTATGGCTACACCTTC.

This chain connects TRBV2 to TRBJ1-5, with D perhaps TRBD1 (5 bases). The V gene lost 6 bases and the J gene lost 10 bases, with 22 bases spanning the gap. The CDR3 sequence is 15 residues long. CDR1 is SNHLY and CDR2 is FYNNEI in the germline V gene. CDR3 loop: CASSQLGGGPNPQHF. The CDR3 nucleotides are TGTGCCAGCAGCCAACTGGGGGGGGGACCTAACCCCCAGCATTTT. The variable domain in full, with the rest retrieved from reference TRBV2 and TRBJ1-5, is EPEVTQTPSHQVTQMGQEVILRCVPISNHLYFYWYRQILGQKVEFLVSFYNNEISEKSEIFDDQFSVERPDGSNFTLKIRSTKLEDSAMYFCASSQLGGGPNPQHFGDGTRLSIL.

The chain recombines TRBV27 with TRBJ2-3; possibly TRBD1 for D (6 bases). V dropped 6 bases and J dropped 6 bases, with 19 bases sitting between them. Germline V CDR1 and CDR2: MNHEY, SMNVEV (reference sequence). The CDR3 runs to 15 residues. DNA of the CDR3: TGTGCCAGCAGCCGTTTGGGGGCAGGTAGCGATACGCAGTATTTT. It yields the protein CASSRLGAGSDTQYF.

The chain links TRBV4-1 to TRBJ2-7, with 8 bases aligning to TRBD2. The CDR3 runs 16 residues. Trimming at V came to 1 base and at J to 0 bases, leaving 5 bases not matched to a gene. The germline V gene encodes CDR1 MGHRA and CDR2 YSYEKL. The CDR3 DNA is TGCGCCAGCAGCCAAGGGGAGCGGGAGCCCTCCTACGAGCAGTACTTC. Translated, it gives CASSQGEREPSYEQYF.

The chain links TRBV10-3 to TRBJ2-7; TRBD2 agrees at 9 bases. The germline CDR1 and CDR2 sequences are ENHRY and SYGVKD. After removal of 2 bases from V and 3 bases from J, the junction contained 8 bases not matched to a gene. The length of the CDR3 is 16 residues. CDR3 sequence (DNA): TGTGCCATCAGTGAGAGGGGCGGCGGGGGGGACTACGAGCAGTACTTC. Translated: CAISERGGGGDYEQYF.

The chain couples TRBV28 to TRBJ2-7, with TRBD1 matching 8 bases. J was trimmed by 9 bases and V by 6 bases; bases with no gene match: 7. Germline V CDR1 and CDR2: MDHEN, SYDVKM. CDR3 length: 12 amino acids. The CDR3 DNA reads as TGTGCCAGCAGCAGGAAACAGGGGGGGCAGTACTTC. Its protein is CASSRKQGGQYF.

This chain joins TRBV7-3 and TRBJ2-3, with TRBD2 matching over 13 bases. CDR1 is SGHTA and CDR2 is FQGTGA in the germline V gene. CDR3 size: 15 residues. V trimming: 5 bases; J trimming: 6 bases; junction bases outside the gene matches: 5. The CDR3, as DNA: TGTGCCAGCAGCCCGACTAGCGGGAGGACGGATACGCAGTATTTT. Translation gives CASSPTSGRTDTQYF.

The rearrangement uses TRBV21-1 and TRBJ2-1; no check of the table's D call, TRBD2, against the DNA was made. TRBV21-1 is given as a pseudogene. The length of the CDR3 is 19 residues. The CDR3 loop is CASSKGGYSSSGLDNEQFF. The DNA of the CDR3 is TGTGCCAGCAGCAAAGGGGGGTACAGTAGCTCGGGACTCGACAATGAGCAGTTCTTC.

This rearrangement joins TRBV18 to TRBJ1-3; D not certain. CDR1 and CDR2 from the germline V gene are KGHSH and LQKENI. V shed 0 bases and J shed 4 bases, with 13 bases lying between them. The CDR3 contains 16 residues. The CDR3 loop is CASSPPQADRGNTIYF. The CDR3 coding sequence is TGTGCCAGCTCACCACCGCAGGCAGATAGAGGAAACACCATATATTTT. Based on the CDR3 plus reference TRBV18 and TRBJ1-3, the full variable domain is NAGVMQNPRHLVRRRGQEARLRCSPMKGHSHVYWYRQLPEEGLKFMVYLQKENIIDESGMPKERFSAEFPKEGPSILRIQQVVRGDSAAYFCASSPPQADRGNTIYFGEGSWLTVV.

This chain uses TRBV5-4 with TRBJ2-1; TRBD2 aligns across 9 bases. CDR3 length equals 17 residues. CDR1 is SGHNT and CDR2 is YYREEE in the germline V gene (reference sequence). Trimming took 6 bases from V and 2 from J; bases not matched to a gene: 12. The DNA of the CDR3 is TGTGCCAGCAAAGCTTGGAGTTTAGCGGGGGCCTACAATGAGCAGTTCTTC. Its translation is CASKAWSLAGAYNEQFF. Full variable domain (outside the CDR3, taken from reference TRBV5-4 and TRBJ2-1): ETGVTQSPTHLIKTRGQQVTLRCSSQSGHNTVSWYQQALGQGPQFIFQYYREEENGRGNFPPRFSGLQFPNYSSELNVNALELDDSALYLCASKAWSLAGAYNEQFFGPGTRLTVL.